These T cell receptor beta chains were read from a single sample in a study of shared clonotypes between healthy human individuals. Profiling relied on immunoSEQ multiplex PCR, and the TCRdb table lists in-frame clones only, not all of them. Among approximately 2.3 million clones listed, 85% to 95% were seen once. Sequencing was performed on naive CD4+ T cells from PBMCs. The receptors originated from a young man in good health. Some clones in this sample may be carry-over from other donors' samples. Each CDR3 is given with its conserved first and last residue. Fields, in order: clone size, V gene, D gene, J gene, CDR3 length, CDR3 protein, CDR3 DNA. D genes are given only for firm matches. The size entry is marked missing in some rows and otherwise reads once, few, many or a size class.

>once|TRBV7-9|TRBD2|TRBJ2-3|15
CASSLTSGSTDTQYF
TGTGCCAGCAGCTTGACTAGCGGGAGCACAGATACGCAGTATTTT
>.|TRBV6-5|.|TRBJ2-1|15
CASSYSVGAFNEQFF
TGTGCCAGCAGTTACTCAGTGGGGGCGTTCAATGAGCAGTTCTTC
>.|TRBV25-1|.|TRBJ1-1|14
CASSPGGRNTEAFF
TGTGCCAGCAGCCCCGGAGGGAGGAACACTGAAGCTTTCTTT
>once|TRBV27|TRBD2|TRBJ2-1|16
CASSPTTSGSHNEQFF
TGTGCCAGCAGTCCTACCACTAGCGGGAGTCACAATGAGCAGTTCTTC
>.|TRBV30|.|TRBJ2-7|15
CAWKAPDRDLAEQYF
TGTGCCTGGAAAGCCCCAGACAGGGACTTGGCCGAGCAGTACTTC
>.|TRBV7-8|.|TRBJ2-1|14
CASSLGAAYNEQFF
TGTGCCAGCAGCTTAGGCGCGGCCTACAATGAGCAGTTCTTC
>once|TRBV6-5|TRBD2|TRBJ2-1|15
CASSRTSGRRGEQFF
TGTGCCAGCAGTCGCACTAGCGGGAGGCGGGGTGAGCAGTTCTTC
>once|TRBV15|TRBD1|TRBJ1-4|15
CATSSWDRVGEKLFF
TGTGCCACCAGCAGTTGGGACAGGGTGGGGGAAAAACTGTTTTTT
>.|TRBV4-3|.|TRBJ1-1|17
CASSQDWGGGMNTEAFF
TGCGCCAGCAGCCAAGATTGGGGAGGAGGGATGAACACTGAAGCTTTCTTT
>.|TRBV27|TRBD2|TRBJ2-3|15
CASSTRLAGTDTQYF
TGTGCCAGCAGTACCCGACTAGCGGGCACAGATACGCAGTATTTT
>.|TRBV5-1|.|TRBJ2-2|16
CASSLGFGGNTGELFF
TGCGCCAGCAGCCTTGGATTTGGGGGAAACACCGGGGAGCTGTTTTTT
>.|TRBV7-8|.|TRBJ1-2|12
CASIGDGYGYTF
TGTGCCAGCATTGGGGACGGCTATGGCTACACCTTC
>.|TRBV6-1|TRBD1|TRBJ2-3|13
CASRLFRDREQYF
TGTGCCAGCAGGCTATTCCGGGACAGGGAGCAGTATTTT
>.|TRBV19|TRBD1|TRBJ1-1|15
CASSIGTGGRTEAFF
TGTGCCAGTAGTATCGGGACAGGGGGAAGGACTGAAGCTTTCTTT
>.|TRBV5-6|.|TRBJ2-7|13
CASSLVLLYEQYF
TGTGCCAGCAGCTTGGTGCTTCTCTACGAGCAGTACTTC
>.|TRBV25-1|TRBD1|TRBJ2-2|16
CASSDRTGGNRGELFF
TGTGCCAGCAGTGATCGGACAGGGGGAAATCGCGGGGAGCTGTTTTTT
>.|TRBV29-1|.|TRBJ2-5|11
CSLGPQETQYF
TGCAGCTTGGGCCCCCAAGAGACCCAGTACTTC
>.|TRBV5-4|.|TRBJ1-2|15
CASSLARQTDYGYTF
TGTGCCAGCAGCTTGGCCCGACAGACCGACTATGGCTACACCTTC
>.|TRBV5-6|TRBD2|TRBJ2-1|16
CASSLYLGLAPNEQFF
TGTGCCAGCAGCTTGTACCTGGGACTAGCACCCAATGAGCAGTTCTTC
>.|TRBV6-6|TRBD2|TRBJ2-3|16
CASSFPLAAFPDTQYF
TGTGCCAGCAGTTTTCCACTAGCGGCATTCCCAGATACGCAGTATTTT
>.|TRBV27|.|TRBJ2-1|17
CASSGELGRGPYNEQFF
TGTGCCAGCAGTGGAGAACTGGGCCGAGGCCCCTACAATGAGCAGTTCTTC
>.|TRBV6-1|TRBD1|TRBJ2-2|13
CAITTGETGELFF
TGTGCCATCACTACAGGGGAAACCGGGGAGCTGTTTTTT
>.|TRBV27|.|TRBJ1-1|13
CASRGSLNTEAFF
TGTGCCAGCAGGGGCAGTTTGAACACTGAAGCTTTCTTT
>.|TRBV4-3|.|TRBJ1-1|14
CASSQGGSGTEAFF
TGCGCCAGCAGCCAAGGGGGAAGTGGGACTGAAGCTTTCTTT
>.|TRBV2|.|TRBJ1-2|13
CASSEGEGPGYTF
TGTGCCAGCAGTGAAGGGGAGGGGCCGGGCTACACCTTC
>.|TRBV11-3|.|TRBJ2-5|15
CASSLGTGGGETQYF
TGTGCCAGCAGCTTAGGGACGGGCGGAGGAGAGACCCAGTACTTC
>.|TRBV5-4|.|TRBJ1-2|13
CASSPEGVYGYTF
TGTGCCAGCAGCCCGGAGGGGGTTTATGGCTACACCTTC
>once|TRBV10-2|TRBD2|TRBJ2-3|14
CASRGLAGVDTQYF
TGCGCCAGCAGAGGACTAGCGGGAGTAGATACGCAGTATTTT
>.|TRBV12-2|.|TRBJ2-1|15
CASRPSFREIDEQFF
TGTGCAAGTCGCCCTAGTTTCCGGGAGATCGATGAGCAGTTCTTC
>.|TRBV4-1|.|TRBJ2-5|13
CASSQPQGETQYF
TGCGCCAGCAGCCAACCACAGGGTGAGACCCAGTACTTC
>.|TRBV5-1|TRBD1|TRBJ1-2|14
CASERGQGAYGYTF
TGCGCCAGTGAACGCGGACAGGGGGCCTATGGCTACACCTTC
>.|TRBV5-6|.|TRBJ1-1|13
CASSYYMNTEAFF
TGTGCCAGCAGCTACTATATGAACACTGAAGCTTTCTTT
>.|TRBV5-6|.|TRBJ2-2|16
CASSPRRVDDIGELFF
TGTGCCAGCAGCCCCCGCAGGGTTGACGACATCGGGGAGCTGTTTTTT
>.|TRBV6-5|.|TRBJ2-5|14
CASSYSGPGETQYF
TGTGCCAGCAGTTACTCGGGGCCCGGGGAGACCCAGTACTTC
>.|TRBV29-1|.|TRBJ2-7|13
CSVGKAISYEQYF
TGCAGCGTCGGAAAGGCGATCTCCTACGAGCAGTACTTC
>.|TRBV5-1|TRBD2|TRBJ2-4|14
CASSVGGEGNIQYF
TGCGCCAGCAGCGTGGGAGGGGAGGGAAACATTCAGTACTTC
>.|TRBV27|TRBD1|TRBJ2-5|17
CASSKAYRQGSEETQYF
TGTGCCAGCAGTAAAGCATACCGACAGGGTTCGGAAGAGACCCAGTACTTC
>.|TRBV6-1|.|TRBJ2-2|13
CATETGNTGELFF
TGTGCCACCGAAACAGGGAACACCGGGGAGCTGTTTTTT
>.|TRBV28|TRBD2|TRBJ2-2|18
CASSSYRTSGSYTGELFF
TGTGCCAGCAGTTCTTACAGGACTAGCGGGAGTTATACCGGGGAGCTGTTTTTT
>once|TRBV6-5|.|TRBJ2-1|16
CASSYSNREWYNEQFF
TGTGCCAGCAGTTACTCGAATCGGGAGTGGTACAATGAGCAGTTCTTC
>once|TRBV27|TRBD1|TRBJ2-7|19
CASRKQTGTGPNPNYEQYF
TGTGCCAGCAGAAAACAAACCGGGACAGGCCCCAATCCGAACTACGAGCAGTACTTC
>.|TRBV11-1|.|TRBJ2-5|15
CASSLRFAILETQYF
TGTGCCAGCAGCTTACGTTTTGCTATTTTGGAGACCCAGTACTTC
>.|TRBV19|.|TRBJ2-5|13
CASSPLSGETQYF
TGTGCCAGTAGTCCCCTCAGTGGGGAGACCCAGTACTTC
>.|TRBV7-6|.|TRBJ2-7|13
CASSLEATYEQYF
TGTGCCAGCAGCTTGGAAGCCACCTACGAGCAGTACTTC
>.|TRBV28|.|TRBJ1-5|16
CASSGYRRGKHQPQHF
TGTGCCAGCAGTGGCTACCGGAGGGGGAAGCATCAGCCCCAGCATTTT
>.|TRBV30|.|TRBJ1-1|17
CAWSGAPGVQVVTEAFF
TGTGCCTGGAGTGGCGCCCCCGGGGTTCAGGTGGTCACTGAAGCTTTCTTT
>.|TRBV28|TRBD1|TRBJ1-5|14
CASREGQGHQPQHF
TGTGCCAGCAGAGAAGGACAGGGACATCAGCCCCAGCATTTT
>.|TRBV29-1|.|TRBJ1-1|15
CSATIWGAGNTEAFF
TGCAGCGCTACGATTTGGGGGGCAGGAAACACTGAAGCTTTCTTT
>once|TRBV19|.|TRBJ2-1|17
CASSIVLWGSLYNEQFF
TGTGCCAGTAGTATAGTATTGTGGGGGAGCCTCTACAATGAGCAGTTCTTC
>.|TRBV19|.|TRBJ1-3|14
CASTSGSSGNTIYF
TGTGCCAGTACCTCCGGAAGCTCTGGAAACACCATATATTTT